Below are 10 T cell receptor beta chains sequenced from a single sample in a study of shared clonotypes between healthy human individuals. Libraries were prepared by immunoSEQ multiplex PCR; TCRdb keeps only in-frame clonotypes and omits some of them. The sample lists a few hundred thousand clones; roughly four fifths were seen once. Input material: PBMCs. All receptors come from a woman aged 35 to 49 in good health. Some clones in this sample may be carry-over from other donors' samples.

This chain connects TRBV19 to TRBJ1-5; D uncertain. V was clipped by 6 bases and J by 0 bases, with 12 bases between them. CDR1 and CDR2 from the germline V gene are LNHDA and SQIVND (reference sequence). The CDR3 spans 15 residues. CDR3 sequence: CASRITPFSNQPQHF. The CDR3, as DNA: TGTGCCAGTAGGATCACTCCTTTTAGCAATCAGCCCCAGCATTTT. The entire variable domain, with the rest obtained from reference TRBV19 and TRBJ1-5, is as follows: DGGITQSPKYLFRKEGQNVTLSCEQNLNHDAMYWYRQDPGQGLRLIYYSQIVNDFQKGDIAEGYSVSREKKESFPLTVTSAQKNPTAFYLCASRITPFSNQPQHFGDGTRLSIL.

The chain is built from TRBV29-1 and TRBJ2-7, with D unclear. Trimming left V 7 bases short and J 0 bases short, with 13 bases between. CDR1 is SQVTM, CDR2 ANQGSEA, per germline. The CDR3 has 13 amino acids. This CDR3 reads CSAKGVSSYEQYF. As DNA, the CDR3 is TGCAGCGCCAAGGGCGTGAGCTCCTACGAGCAGTACTTC.

This clone is a singleton in its sample. CDR3 nucleotide sequence: TGTGCCAGCAGCTTAGGGGGCAGGGGCGTTTATGGCTACACCTTC. Its protein is CASSLGGRGVYGYTF. The chain links TRBV11-3 to TRBJ1-2; maybe TRBD1 (6 bases). Germline V gene lookup returns CDR1 SGHNT and CDR2 YENEEA. The CDR3 consists of 15 residues. V lost 1 base, J lost 5 bases, and 14 bases lay in between.

The chain recombines TRBV10-3 with TRBJ1-6; 7 nucleotides agree with TRBD1. The length of the CDR3 is 15 residues. After removal of 0 bases from V and 10 bases from J, the junction contained 6 bases not matched to a gene. The V gene's germline CDR1 is ENHRY and CDR2 SYGVKD. The CDR3 region is CAISESTGKESPLHF. The CDR3 region has the DNA TGTGCCATCAGTGAGTCGACAGGGAAGGAGTCACCCCTCCACTTT.

This clone turned up a few times. This chain links TRBV4-2 with TRBJ2-1; TRBD2 aligns across 7 bases. Germline CDR1 reads LGHNA; CDR2 reads YNFKEQ. The V and J ends lost 0 bases and 8 bases, in that order; junction bases with no gene match: 7. The CDR3 has 15 residues. The CDR3 region has the DNA TGTGCCAGCAGCCAAGATTTAGCGGGTGGCGATGAGCAGTTCTTC. Protein product: CASSQDLAGGDEQFF.

The chain recombines TRBV7-3 with TRBJ2-3; D is perhaps TRBD1 (8 bases). Germline CDR1 SGHTA, CDR2 FQGTGA. CDR3 length: 15 residues. The germline V and J ends were trimmed by 5 bases and 4 bases, with 16 bases remaining between them. The CDR3 DNA reads as TGTGCCAGCAGCACAGGGGGGGTGAGAGCAGATACGCAGTATTTT. This encodes CASSTGGVRADTQYF.

Details on this clone: With a much larger clone just one base away, this may be a read error. The genes are TRBV5-6 and TRBJ2-1; perhaps TRBD2 as D (5 bases). The germline gives CDR1 SGHDT, CDR2 YYEEEE. This CDR3 is 13 amino acids long. DNA for the CDR3: TGTGCCAGCAGCGGACTTCTCTACGATGAGCAGTTCTTC. This codes for CASSGLLYDEQFF.

The chain recombines TRBV19 with TRBJ2-1, with D uncertain. Germline V lookup: CDR1 LNHDA, CDR2 SQIVND (reference sequence). Trimming took off 2 bases at V and 13 bases at J, with 15 bases between the two ends. This CDR3 is 13 amino acids long. The CDR3 nucleotides are TGTGCCAGTAGTATACCAGACCCAAGATACCAGTTCTTC. Protein: CASSIPDPRYQFF.

The V gene is TRBV4-3, the J gene TRBJ1-4; D is unclear. Germline loops: CDR1 LGHNA, CDR2 YSLEER. This CDR3 region has 14 residues. V lost 2 bases to trimming and J lost 5 bases, with 9 bases between them. CDR3 loop: CASSQTQLNEKLFF. CDR3 DNA sequence: TGCGCCAGCAGCCAAACACAGCTCAATGAAAAACTGTTTTTT.

The V and J genes are TRBV12-2 and TRBJ2-1. TRBV12-2 is classified as a pseudogene. The CDR3 contains 13 residues. The CDR3 reads CASRLVAFNEQFF. The CDR3 DNA reads TGTGCAAGTCGCTTAGTCGCCTTCAATGAGCAGTTCTTC.